The next 5 T cell receptor beta chains were all read from a single sample in a study of control samples from healthy donors and cancer patients. Sequenced by immunoSEQ multiplex PCR; TCRdb stores in-frame clones only, minus some. This table has tens of thousands of clones, about 88% appearing once. Sequenced material: PBMCs. The receptors were gathered from a man aged 45-65 years with head and neck cancer.

This clone has just a few counts. This sequence joins TRBV5-4 and TRBJ2-1, with D maybe TRBD2 (7 bases). The germline V and J ends were trimmed by 2 bases and 9 bases, with 18 bases remaining between them. The length of the CDR3 is 15 residues. Per germline, CDR1 SGHNT and CDR2 YYREEE (reference sequence). For the CDR3, the DNA is TGTGCCAGCAGCTTCGAGGGGGGGCATCGTTCTGAGCAGTTCTTC. Translated, it gives CASSFEGGHRSEQFF.

V and J are TRBV7-2 and TRBJ2-5; D unclear. The CDR3 loop spans 15 amino acids. Germline V gene data show CDR1 as SGHTA and CDR2 as FQGNSA. The germline V and J ends were trimmed by 1 base and 4 bases, with 13 bases remaining between them. The CDR3 sequence is CASSLGWVDVETQYF. The CDR3 DNA reads TGTGCCAGCAGCTTAGGGTGGGTAGATGTAGAGACCCAGTACTTC.

The chain recombines TRBV28 with TRBJ2-7; TRBD1 matches 10 bases. Germline-derived CDR1 and CDR2 are MDHEN and SYDVKM. This CDR3 is 16 amino acids long. The J segment lost 9 bases and the V segment lost 5 bases, leaving 16 bases of the junction unmatched. The CDR3, as DNA: TGTGCCAGCAGTAGGGTGGGGGACAGGGGTGTCCTAGGGCAGTACTTC. It encodes CASSRVGDRGVLGQYF. The full variable domain, completed using reference TRBV28 and TRBJ2-7, is DVKVTQSSRYLVKRTGEKVFLECVQDMDHENMFWYRQDPGLGLRLIYFSYDVKMKEKGDIPEGYSVSREKKERFSLILESASTNQTSMYLCASSRVGDRGVLGQYFGPGTRLTVT.

The chain employs TRBV7-2 and TRBJ2-7, with D perhaps TRBD1 or TRBD2 (7 bases each). Germline CDR1 SGHTA, CDR2 FQGNSA. The CDR3 covers 14 residues. V was shortened by 5 bases and J by 3 bases, with 14 bases between the two germline ends. Here the CDR3 DNA reads TGTGCCAGCAGCCTCCAGGGGGGGCTCTACGAGCAGTACTTC. Translating it yields CASSLQGGLYEQYF.

This sequence joins TRBV7-9 and TRBJ2-2; D remains ambiguous. Germline lookup yields CDR1 SEHNR and CDR2 FQNEAQ (reference sequence). This CDR3 contains 14 residues. Trimming pared 5 bases from V and 5 bases from J, leaving 12 bases between. The CDR3 DNA follows: TGTGCCAGCAGCCCCCCCCTGGGGACCGGGGAGCTGTTTTTT. Amino acid sequence: CASSPPLGTGELFF.